This T cell receptor beta chain was recorded in a study of long-term antiretroviral therapy in people with HIV. At the survey level, the v3.0 immunoSEQ assay was run. Clones were read by immunoSEQ multiplex PCR, and TCRdb kept only the in-frame ones, dropping some. The data show about 21,000 clones, with approximately 80% seen just once and roughly 12% held by the top ten. All donors provided no fewer than one pre-ART and no fewer than two post-ART PBMC samples. The CDR3 is 16 residues long. The V and J ends lost 4 bases and 0 bases respectively, with 15 bases between them. Germline assignment: CDR1 SEHNR and CDR2 FQNEAQ (reference sequence).

V gene TRBV7-9 combines with J gene TRBJ2-5, with D possibly matching TRBD1 (6 bases). This receptor was obtained from a man in his forties or fifties with HIV. The source was unsorted PBMCs, collected 0.1 years before starting antiretroviral therapy. The CDR3 sequence is CASSWSFTGYQETQYF. In nucleotides, the CDR3 is TGTGCCAGCAGCTGGAGCTTTACAGGGTACCAAGAGACCCAGTACTTC.